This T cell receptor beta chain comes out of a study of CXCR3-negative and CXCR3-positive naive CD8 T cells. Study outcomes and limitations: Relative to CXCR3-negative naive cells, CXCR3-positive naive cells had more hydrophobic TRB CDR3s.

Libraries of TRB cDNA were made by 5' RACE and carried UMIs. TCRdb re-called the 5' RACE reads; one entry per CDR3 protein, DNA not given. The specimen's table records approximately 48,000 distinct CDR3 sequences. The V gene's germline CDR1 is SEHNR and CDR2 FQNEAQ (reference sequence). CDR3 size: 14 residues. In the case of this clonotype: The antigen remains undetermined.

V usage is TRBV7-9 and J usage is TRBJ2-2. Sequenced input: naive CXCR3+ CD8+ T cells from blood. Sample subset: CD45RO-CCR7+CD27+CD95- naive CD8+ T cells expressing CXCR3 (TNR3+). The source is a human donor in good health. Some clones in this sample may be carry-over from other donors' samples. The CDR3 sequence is CASSGRDNTGELFF.